A single T cell receptor beta chain is shown here with its context. The antigen is undetermined. Genomic DNA, the template, was used for profiling of the TCR beta VDJ and CDR3. MiXCR, applied by TCRdb to the reads, yields one record per CDR3 protein. Of 150,000 to 200,000 distinct CDR3 sequences listed, around 66% are singletons. Germline assignment: CDR1 SEHNR and CDR2 FQNEAQ (reference sequence). The CDR3 is made up of 13 amino acids. The V and J ends lost 2 bases and 9 bases respectively, with 11 bases between them. This sample was included in a study of CD8+CD57+ T cells in acquired aplastic anemia. Study-wide points: Fewer than 35 shared CD8+ CDR3s appeared highly expressed within patients' immunodominant clones.

The source material was sorted CD4+, CD8+, or CD8+CD57+ T cells (not recorded which) from PBMCs. This chain links TRBV7-9 with TRBJ2-1; D is unclear. The receptor was derived from a human donor with severe aplastic anemia or a healthy control (not recorded which). The CDR3 nucleotides read TGTGCCAGCAGCTTATACTACCTCGGTGAGCAGTTCTTC. It yields the protein CASSLYYLGEQFF.